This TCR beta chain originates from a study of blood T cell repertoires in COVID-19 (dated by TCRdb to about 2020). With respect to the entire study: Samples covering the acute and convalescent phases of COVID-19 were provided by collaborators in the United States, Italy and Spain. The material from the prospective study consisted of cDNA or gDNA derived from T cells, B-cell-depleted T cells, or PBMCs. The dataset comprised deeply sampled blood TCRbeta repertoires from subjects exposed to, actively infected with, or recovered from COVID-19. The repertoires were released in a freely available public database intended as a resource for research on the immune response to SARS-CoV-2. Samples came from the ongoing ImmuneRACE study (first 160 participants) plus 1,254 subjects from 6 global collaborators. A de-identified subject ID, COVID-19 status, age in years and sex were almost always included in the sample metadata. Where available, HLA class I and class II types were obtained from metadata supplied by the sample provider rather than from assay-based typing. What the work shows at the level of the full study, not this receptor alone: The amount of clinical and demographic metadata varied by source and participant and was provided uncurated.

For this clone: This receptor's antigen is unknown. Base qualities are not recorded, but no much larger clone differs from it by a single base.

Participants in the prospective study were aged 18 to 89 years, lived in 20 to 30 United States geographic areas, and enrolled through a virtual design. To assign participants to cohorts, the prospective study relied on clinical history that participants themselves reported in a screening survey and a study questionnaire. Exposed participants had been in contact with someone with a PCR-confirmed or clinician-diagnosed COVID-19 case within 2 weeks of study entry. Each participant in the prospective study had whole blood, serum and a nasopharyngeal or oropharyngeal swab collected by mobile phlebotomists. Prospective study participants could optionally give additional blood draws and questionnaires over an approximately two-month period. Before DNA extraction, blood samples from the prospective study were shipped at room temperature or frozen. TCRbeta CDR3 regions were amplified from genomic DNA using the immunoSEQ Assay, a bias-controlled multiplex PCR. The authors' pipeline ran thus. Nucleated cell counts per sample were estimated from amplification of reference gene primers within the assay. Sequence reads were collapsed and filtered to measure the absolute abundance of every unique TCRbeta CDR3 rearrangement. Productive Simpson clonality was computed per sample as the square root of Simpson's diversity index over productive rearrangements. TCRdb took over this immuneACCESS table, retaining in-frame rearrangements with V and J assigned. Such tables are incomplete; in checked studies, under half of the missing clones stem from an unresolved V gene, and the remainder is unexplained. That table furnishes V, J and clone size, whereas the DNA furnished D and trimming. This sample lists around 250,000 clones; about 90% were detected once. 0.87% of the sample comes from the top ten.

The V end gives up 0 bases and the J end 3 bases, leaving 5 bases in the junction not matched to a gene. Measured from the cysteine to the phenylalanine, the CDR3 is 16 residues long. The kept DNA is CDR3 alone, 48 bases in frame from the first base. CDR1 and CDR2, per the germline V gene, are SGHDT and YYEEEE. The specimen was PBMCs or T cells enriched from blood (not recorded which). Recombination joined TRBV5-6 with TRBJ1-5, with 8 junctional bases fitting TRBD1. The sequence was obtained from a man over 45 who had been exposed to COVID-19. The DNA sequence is TGTGCCAGCAGCTTGGGTGGACAGGGCCCCAATCAGCCCCAGCATTTT. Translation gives CASSLGGQGPNQPQHF.